This entry features one TCR beta chain sequence. The antigen remains undetermined. A clone one base away is much larger, so this may be a read error. Germline loops: CDR1 SEHNR, CDR2 FQNEAQ (reference sequence). The V end lost 5 bases, the J end lost 6 bases, and 10 bases lay between the germline ends. The CDR3 runs to 12 residues. RNA transcripts yielded amplified TCR beta CDR3 regions. During a first-round RT-PCR of the TCR CDR3, the HTBI primer set was used. One entry per CDR3 protein, called by TCRdb with MiXCR from the multiplex PCR reads. This sample has 560,000 or so distinct CDR3 sequences, with roughly 46% found just once. The record originates from a study of T cells in Graves' hyperthyroidism and ophthalmopathy. Overall study findings and caveats: From stable hyperthyroidism, ophthalmopathy was separated by a 13 V-J model.

Graves' hyperthyroidism was deemed stable given no ophthalmopathy progression within 18 months. Aged 18 to 65, the patients had hyperthyroidism that was newly diagnosed and had lasted under 2 months. Exclusion of patients followed from uncontrolled infection, other autoimmune disease, pregnancy or lactation. The TCR comes from a young woman with Graves' hyperthyroidism. The chain recombines TRBV7-9 with TRBJ2-5; unclear D gene. Sequencing was done on a sample of peripheral blood or thyroid tissue (not recorded which). CDR3 sequence reads: CASSPAPQTQYF. Here the CDR3 DNA reads TGTGCCAGCAGCCCAGCCCCGCAGACCCAGTACTTC.